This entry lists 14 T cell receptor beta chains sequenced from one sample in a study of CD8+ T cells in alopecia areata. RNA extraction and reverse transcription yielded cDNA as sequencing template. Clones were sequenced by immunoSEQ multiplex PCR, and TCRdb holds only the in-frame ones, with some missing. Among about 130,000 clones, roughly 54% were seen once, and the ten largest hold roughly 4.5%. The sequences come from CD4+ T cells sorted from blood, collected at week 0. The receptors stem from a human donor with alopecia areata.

The CDR3 region has the DNA TGTGCCAGCAGCTTAAGAGCTGACAGGGGGCGAACCGGGGAGCTGTTTTTT. It encodes CASSLRADRGRTGELFF. The V gene is TRBV7-2, the J gene TRBJ2-2; 10 nucleotides align to TRBD1. Germline lookup yields CDR1 SGHTA and CDR2 FQGNSA. Trimming cost V 2 bases and J 5 bases; bases outside gene matches: 8. This CDR3 is built from 17 residues.

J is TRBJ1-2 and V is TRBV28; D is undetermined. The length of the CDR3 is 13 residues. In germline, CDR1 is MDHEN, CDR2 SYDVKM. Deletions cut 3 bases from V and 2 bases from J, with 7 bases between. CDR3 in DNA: TGTGCCAGCAGTTTGAACGGCAACTATGGCTACACCTTC. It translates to CASSLNGNYGYTF.

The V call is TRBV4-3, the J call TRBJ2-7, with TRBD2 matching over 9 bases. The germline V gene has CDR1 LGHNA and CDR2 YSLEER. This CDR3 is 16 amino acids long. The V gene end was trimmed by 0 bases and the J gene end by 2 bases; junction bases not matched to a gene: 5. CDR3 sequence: CASSQDLAGKPYEQYF. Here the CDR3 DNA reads TGCGCCAGCAGCCAAGATCTAGCGGGGAAACCCTACGAGCAGTACTTC.

The CDR3 sequence is CASSQQTSGSGDTQYF. For the CDR3, the DNA is TGCGCCAGCAGCCAACAGACTAGCGGGAGTGGGGATACGCAGTATTTT. The V gene is TRBV23-1, the J gene TRBJ2-3; 12 nucleotides match TRBD2. TRBV23-1 is an ORF; its function is uncertain. Trimming cost V 6 bases and J 6 bases; bases outside gene matches: 10. There are 16 residues in the CDR3.

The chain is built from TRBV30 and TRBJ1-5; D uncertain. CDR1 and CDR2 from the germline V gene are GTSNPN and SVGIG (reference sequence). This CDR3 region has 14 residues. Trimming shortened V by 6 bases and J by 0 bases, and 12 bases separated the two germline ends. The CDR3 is CACSHPLSNQPQHF. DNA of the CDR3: TGTGCCTGCAGCCACCCTCTTAGCAATCAGCCCCAGCATTTT.

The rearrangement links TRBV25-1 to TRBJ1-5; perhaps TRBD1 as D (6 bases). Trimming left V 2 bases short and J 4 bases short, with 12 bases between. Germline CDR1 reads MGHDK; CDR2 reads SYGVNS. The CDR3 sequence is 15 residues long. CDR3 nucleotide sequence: TGTGCCAGCAGTGAAGTAGGGGGAAGGAATCAGCCCCAGCATTTT. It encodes CASSEVGGRNQPQHF.

CDR3 in DNA: TGTGCCAGCAGCCCACAGGGGCCTCAAGAGACCCAGTACTTC. It yields the protein CASSPQGPQETQYF. The J gene is TRBJ2-5, the V gene TRBV5-4; 7 nucleotides align to TRBD1. From germline, CDR1 is SGHNT and CDR2 YYREEE (reference sequence). This CDR3 contains 14 residues. Losses at the gene ends were 4 bases for V and 2 bases for J; bases not matched to a gene: 5.

The CDR3 DNA follows: TGCGCCAGCAGGCGAGGGTCGGGGAACACTGAAGCTTTCTTT. This gives the protein CASRRGSGNTEAFF. The rearrangement uses TRBV5-1 and TRBJ1-1, with no clear D. This CDR3 spans 14 amino acids. Per germline, CDR1 SGHRS and CDR2 YFSETQ. Trimming shortened V by 5 bases and J by 1 base, and 12 bases separated the two germline ends.

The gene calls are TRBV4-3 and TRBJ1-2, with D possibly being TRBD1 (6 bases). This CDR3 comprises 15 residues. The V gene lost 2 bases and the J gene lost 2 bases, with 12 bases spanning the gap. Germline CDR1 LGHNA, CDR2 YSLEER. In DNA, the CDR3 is TGCGCCAGCAGCCAAAAACAGGGAGGGAACTATGGCTACACCTTC. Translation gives CASSQKQGGNYGYTF.

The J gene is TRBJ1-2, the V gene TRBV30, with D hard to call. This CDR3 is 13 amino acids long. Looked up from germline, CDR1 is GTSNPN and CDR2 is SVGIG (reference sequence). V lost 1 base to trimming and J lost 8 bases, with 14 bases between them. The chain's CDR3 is CAWSGTASGGYTF. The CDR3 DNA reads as TGTGCCTGGAGTGGGACCGCAAGTGGGGGCTACACCTTC.

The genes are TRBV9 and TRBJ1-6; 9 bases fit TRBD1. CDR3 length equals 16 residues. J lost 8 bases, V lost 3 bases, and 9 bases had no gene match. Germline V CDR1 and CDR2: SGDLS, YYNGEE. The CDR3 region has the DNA TGTGCCAGCAGCGGGCAGCCGGGACAGGGTGATTCACCCCTCCACTTT. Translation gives CASSGQPGQGDSPLHF.

The CDR3 DNA sequence: TGTGCCAGTAGTTATGGGGGGCACGACTATGGCTACACCTTC. Translated: CASSYGGHDYGYTF. The chain recombines TRBV19 with TRBJ1-2, with D possibly TRBD1 on 6 matching bases. CDR1 is LNHDA, CDR2 SQIVND, per germline (reference sequence). V lost 5 bases and J lost 3, with 13 bases in between. The CDR3 is 14 amino acids.

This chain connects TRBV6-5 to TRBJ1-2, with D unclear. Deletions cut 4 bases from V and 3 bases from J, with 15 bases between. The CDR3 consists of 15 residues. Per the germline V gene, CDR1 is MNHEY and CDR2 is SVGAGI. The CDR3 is CASSSTGVPYYGYTF. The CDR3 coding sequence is TGTGCCAGCAGTTCCACCGGTGTCCCCTACTATGGCTACACCTTC.

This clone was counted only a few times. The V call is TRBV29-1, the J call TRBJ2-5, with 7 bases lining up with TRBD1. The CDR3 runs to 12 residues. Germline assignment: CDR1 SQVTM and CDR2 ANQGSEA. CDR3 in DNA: TGCAGTATTTACGGACAGGAAGAGACCCAGTACTTC. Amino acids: CSIYGQEETQYF.